Described below is a single T cell receptor beta chain sequence and its context. The repertoire was sequenced with immunoSEQ multiplex PCR; TCRdb's copy has only in-frame clones and lacks some. The sample yields some 2,100,000 clones, nearly 97% seen once. Nashville, Tennessee was home to all donors, each a Caucasian adult. CD45RA+ naive and CD45RA-negative memory subsets were separated from CD4+ cells. This record belongs to a study of shared clonotypes between healthy human individuals. Trimming cost V 5 bases and J 7 bases; bases outside gene matches: 11. In germline, CDR1 is SGHTA, CDR2 FQGTGA. The CDR3 covers 16 residues.

The chain recombines TRBV7-3 with TRBJ1-6; 7 bases fit TRBD1. The material sequenced was naive CD4+ T cells sorted from blood. Subset reported: CD45RA+ positively selected. This receptor was taken from a man aged 18 to 30 in good health. DNA of the CDR3: TGTGCCAGCAGCCCAGGGACAGCAGGGTCAAATTCACCCCTCCACTTT. It codes for CASSPGTAGSNSPLHF.